The 32 T cell receptor beta chains below were found in one sample sequenced in a study of blood T cell repertoires in COVID-19. Clones were sequenced by immunoSEQ multiplex PCR, and TCRdb holds only the in-frame ones, with some missing. The sample holds just over 200,000 clones, 65% to 90% seen once. The sample taken for sequencing was peripheral blood. The origin of the receptors is a man older than 75 with acute or convalescent COVID-19.

This clone showed up just once. The chain links TRBV5-5 to TRBJ2-7, with D uncertain. V was cut by 4 bases and J by 3 bases, with 17 bases left in between. The CDR3 is 15 residues long. Looked up from germline, CDR1 is SGHKS and CDR2 is YYEKEE (reference sequence). The CDR3 loop is CASSPLWSAGYEQYV. In DNA form, the CDR3 reads TGTGCCAGCAGCCCCCTCTGGAGTGCCGGCTACGAGCAGTACGTC.

The chain couples TRBV29-1 to TRBJ2-1; TRBD1 agrees at 9 bases. Germline V CDR1 and CDR2: SQVTM, ANQGSEA. Losses at the gene ends were 7 bases for V and 6 bases for J; bases not matched to a gene: 10. The CDR3 is 14 amino acids. CDR3 amino acids: CSAERDRVANEQFF. The CDR3 DNA is TGCAGCGCCGAGCGGGACAGGGTTGCCAATGAGCAGTTCTTC.

This clone was seen just once. The rearrangement joins TRBV24-1 to TRBJ2-3; 7 positions match TRBD2. Trimming took 0 bases from V and 6 from J; bases not matched to a gene: 5. CDR1 is KGHDR, CDR2 SFDVKD, per germline. This CDR3 is 15 amino acids long. Here the CDR3 reads CATSDLGGGKDTQYF. The CDR3 DNA is TGTGCCACCAGTGATTTGGGGGGGGGAAAGGATACGCAGTATTTT.

The chain joins TRBV5-1 to TRBJ2-5, with 9 bases aligning to TRBD1. CDR1 SGHRS and CDR2 YFSETQ come from the germline V gene. The CDR3 has 14 amino acids. The J segment lost 3 bases and the V segment lost 4 bases, leaving 4 bases of the junction unmatched. CDR3 sequence (DNA): TGCGCCAGCAGCCCACGGACAGGGGAAGAGACCCAGTACTTC. Amino acids: CASSPRTGEETQYF.

The chain combines TRBV6-6 with TRBJ1-2; 9 bases are shared with TRBD1. This CDR3 region has 13 residues. V was clipped by 8 bases and J by 5 bases; unmatched bases: 6. The germline CDR1 and CDR2 sequences are MNHNY and SVGAGI (reference sequence). DNA of the CDR3: TGTGCCAGCGGACAGGACAGGGGATATGGCTACACCTTC. This sequence encodes CASGQDRGYGYTF.

V and J are TRBV2 and TRBJ1-4; TRBD1 agrees at 7 bases. Germline CDR1 reads SNHLY; CDR2 reads FYNNEI. J gave up 12 bases and V 10 bases, and 17 bases lay outside the gene matches. The length of the CDR3 is 14 residues. CDR3 DNA: TGTGCCATTCAAGGAGGGACAGCCGGTGGGGAACTGTTTTTT. It specifies CAIQGGTAGGELFF.

This clone came up once. The V call is TRBV5-1, the J call TRBJ2-7, with TRBD1 as a possible D gene (6 bases). This CDR3 is built from 15 residues. V dropped 0 bases and J dropped 1 base, with 11 bases sitting between them. Germline V gene data show CDR1 as SGHRS and CDR2 as YFSETQ. The DNA for the CDR3 is TGCGCCAGCAGCTTGGAACAGGGCAGATCCTACGAGCAGTACTTC. Its protein product is CASSLEQGRSYEQYF.

The rearrangement links TRBV11-2 to TRBJ1-1; 7 bases match TRBD1. Germline CDR1 and CDR2: SGHAT and FQNNGV. The CDR3 covers 17 residues. V dropped 0 bases and J dropped 0; count of bases not matched to a gene: 7. The CDR3 spells CASSLETGRNMNTEAFF. The CDR3 DNA sequence: TGTGCCAGCAGCTTAGAGACAGGGAGAAACATGAACACTGAAGCTTTCTTT. Based on the CDR3 plus reference TRBV11-2 and TRBJ1-1, the full variable domain is EAGVAQSPRYKIIEKRQSVAFWCNPISGHATLYWYQQILGQGPKLLIQFQNNGVVDDSQLPKDRFSAERLKGVDSTLKIQPAKLEDSAVYLCASSLETGRNMNTEAFFGQGTRLTVV.

The rearrangement uses TRBV18 and TRBJ1-2; a possible D gene is TRBD1 (5 bases). The CDR3 is made up of 15 amino acids. V was clipped by 3 bases and J by 3 bases, with 14 bases between them. The germline CDR1 and CDR2 sequences are KGHSH and LQKENI. The CDR3 protein is CASSPLGDSDYGYTF. CDR3 bases: TGTGCCAGCTCACCCCTTGGGGACTCCGACTATGGCTACACCTTC.

This chain links TRBV27 with TRBJ1-2; D not certain. Germline V CDR1 and CDR2: MNHEY, SMNVEV (reference sequence). V was trimmed by 6 bases and J by 0 bases, leaving 11 bases between them. This CDR3 spans 14 amino acids. The CDR3 nucleotides are TGTGCCAGCAGGATGACAATATCTAACTATGGCTACACCTTC. This sequence encodes CASRMTISNYGYTF.

This chain links TRBV18 with TRBJ2-6; D is unclear. Trimming cost V 2 bases and J 1 base, with 9 bases left between them. From germline, CDR1 is KGHSH and CDR2 LQKENI. There are 16 residues in the CDR3. CDR3 DNA: TGTGCCAGCTCACCAATGACACGGTCTGGGGCCAACGTCCTGACTTTC. It is translated as CASSPMTRSGANVLTF.

This chain links TRBV7-8 with TRBJ2-7; 12 bases are a match to TRBD1. The CDR3 has 16 amino acids. With 1 base clipped from V and 4 bases from J, the junction kept 5 bases outside the gene matches. The germline V gene has CDR1 SGHVS and CDR2 FQNEAQ. The CDR3 here is CASSLGGTGGRYEQYF. In DNA, the CDR3 is TGTGCCAGCAGCTTAGGGGGGACAGGGGGCAGGTACGAGCAGTACTTC. Supplemented by reference TRBV7-8 and TRBJ2-7, the full variable domain reads GAGVSQSPRYKVAKRGQDVALRCDPISGHVSLFWYQQALGQGPEFLTYFQNEAQLDKSGLPSDRFFAERPEGSVSTLKIQRTQQEDSAVYLCASSLGGTGGRYEQYFGPGTRLTVT.

This chain connects TRBV3-1 (or the pseudogene TRBV3-2) to TRBJ2-1; 7 bases match TRBD2. Germline V gene data show CDR1 as LGHDT and CDR2 as YNNKEL (reference sequence). The V segment lost 4 bases and the J segment 9 bases; nucleotides outside the gene matches: 12. The CDR3 extends over 15 amino acids. CDR3 nucleotides: TGTGCCAGCAGCCCTCGAGCGGGGTTGGGGAGTGAGCAGTTCTTC. Protein sequence: CASSPRAGLGSEQFF.

J is TRBJ2-7 and V is TRBV5-1, with D possibly being TRBD2 (6 bases). CDR1 and CDR2 (germline): SGHRS, YFSETQ. V lost 0 bases and J lost 1, with 14 bases in between. The CDR3 is 16 residues long. The CDR3 reads CASSLGPGVGSYEQYF. The CDR3 region has the DNA TGCGCCAGCAGCTTGGGACCGGGGGTGGGATCCTACGAGCAGTACTTC. The full variable domain, with the rest looked up from reference TRBV5-1 and TRBJ2-7, is KAGVTQTPRYLIKTRGQQVTLSCSPISGHRSVSWYQQTPGQGLQFLFEYFSETQRNKGNFPGRFSGRQFSNSRSEMNVSTLELGDSALYLCASSLGPGVGSYEQYFGPGTRLTVT.

The chain recombines TRBV4-3 with TRBJ1-1; the D gene is possibly TRBD1 (5 bases). V lost 4 bases to trimming and J lost 5 bases, with 8 bases between them. The CDR3 length is 12 residues. Germline CDR1 is LGHNA and CDR2 is YSLEER. The CDR3 loop is CASSPGGTEAFF. In DNA form, the CDR3 reads TGCGCCAGCAGCCCTGGGGGGACTGAAGCTTTCTTT.

The CDR3 loop is CASNDRVNQPQHF. In DNA form, the CDR3 reads TGTGCCAGTAACGACAGGGTGAATCAGCCCCAGCATTTT. The chain is built from TRBV19 and TRBJ1-5, with 7 bases matching TRBD1. J gave up 4 bases and V 7 bases, and 4 bases lay outside the gene matches. CDR1 and CDR2 (germline): LNHDA, SQIVND (reference sequence). This CDR3 has 13 amino acids.

The V and J genes are TRBV28 and TRBJ2-2; tentatively, D is TRBD1 (5 bases). Per germline, CDR1 MDHEN and CDR2 SYDVKM. The CDR3 totals 16 residues. V lost 2 bases, J lost 0 bases, and 10 bases lay in between. In DNA form, the CDR3 reads TGTGCCAGCAGTTTACTCGACAGTACGAACACCGGGGAGCTGTTTTTT. Its translation: CASSLLDSTNTGELFF. Combining the CDR3 with reference TRBV28 and TRBJ2-2 gives the whole variable domain DVKVTQSSRYLVKRTGEKVFLECVQDMDHENMFWYRQDPGLGLRLIYFSYDVKMKEKGDIPEGYSVSREKKERFSLILESASTNQTSMYLCASSLLDSTNTGELFFGEGSRLTVL.

The CDR3 region has the DNA TGTGCCAGCCGCAGGGGTTGGGAGTCCGGGGAGCTGTTTTTT. This translates into CASRRGWESGELFF. The rearrangement joins TRBV6-5 to TRBJ2-2; possible D gene TRBD1, 6 bases. V was cut by 8 bases and J by 6 bases, with 16 bases left in between. Germline-derived CDR1 and CDR2 are MNHEY and SVGAGI. The CDR3 is 14 amino acids.

The chain carries TRBV28 and TRBJ1-2, with no clear D. V was shortened by 2 bases and J by 7 bases, with 8 bases between the two germline ends. This CDR3 has 12 residues. Per the germline V gene, CDR1 is MDHEN and CDR2 is SYDVKM. The CDR3 protein is CASSLATGGYTF. CDR3 nucleotide sequence: TGTGCCAGCAGTTTAGCAACCGGTGGCTACACCTTC.

The chain is built from TRBV4-2 and TRBJ1-2; 8 bases line up with TRBD1. Looked up from germline, CDR1 is LGHNA and CDR2 is YNFKEQ. V lost 0 bases to trimming and J lost 5 bases; unmatched junction nucleotides: 11. The CDR3 length is 17 residues. CDR3 sequence (DNA): TGTGCCAGCAGCCAAGATAAAACAGGGGGAGTCCGTTATGGCTACACCTTC. Protein product: CASSQDKTGGVRYGYTF.

The gene calls are TRBV12-3 or TRBV12-4 and TRBJ1-2; tentative D call: TRBD1 (6 bases). This CDR3 is 13 amino acids long. Trimming cost V 6 bases and J 5 bases, with 13 bases left between them. This CDR3 reads CASSPGQQYGYTF. CDR3 DNA: TGTGCCAGCAGCCCTGGACAGCAGTATGGCTACACCTTC.

The V call is TRBV6-2 or TRBV6-3, the J call TRBJ1-1; D not resolved. Germline V CDR1 and CDR2: MNHEY, SVGEGT. This CDR3 spans 14 amino acids. V shed 0 bases and J shed 4 bases, with 9 bases lying between them. The CDR3 DNA reads TGTGCCAGCAGTTACTCGACTACGTCCACTGAAGCTTTCTTT. The encoded protein is CASSYSTTSTEAFF.

V is TRBV10-1 and J is TRBJ2-1, with unresolved D. CDR1 is WNHNN, CDR2 SYGVQD, per germline (reference sequence). Trimming left V 4 bases short and J 1 base short, with 14 bases between. The CDR3 runs 16 residues. Here the CDR3 reads CASSAIRKASYNEQFF. The CDR3, as DNA: TGCGCCAGCAGTGCGATCAGGAAGGCGTCCTACAATGAGCAGTTCTTC.

The chain uses TRBV5-1 and TRBJ2-1; D call uncertain. The CDR3 is 14 amino acids. The germline CDR1 and CDR2 sequences are SGHRS and YFSETQ. V was cut by 2 bases and J by 0 bases, with 6 bases left in between. CDR3 nucleotide sequence: TGCGCCAGCAGCTTACAAAGCTCCTACAATGAGCAGTTCTTC. Translation gives CASSLQSSYNEQFF.

The V and J genes are TRBV9 and TRBJ2-2, with D perhaps matching TRBD1 (5 bases). Germline CDR1 SGDLS, CDR2 YYNGEE. V dropped 7 bases and J dropped 0 bases, with 16 bases sitting between them. The CDR3 contains 16 residues. CDR3 in DNA: TGTGCCAGCGCTGTCTGGGGCCTCGCGAACACCGGGGAGCTGTTTTTT. Protein sequence: CASAVWGLANTGELFF.

The rearrangement links TRBV5-1 to TRBJ2-1; 12 positions match TRBD2. Germline V gene sequence: CDR1 SGHRS, CDR2 YFSETQ. With 4 bases clipped from V and 4 bases from J, the junction kept 27 bases outside the gene matches. CDR3 size: 23 residues. As DNA, the CDR3 is TGCGCCAGCAGCCCCAACAGGGGAGTTCTGGAGACTAGCGGGAGCCTGACATACAATGAGCAGTTCTTC. Protein: CASSPNRGVLETSGSLTYNEQFF.

J is TRBJ1-1 and V is TRBV11-3, with TRBD1 matching 11 bases. Trimming at V came to 6 bases and at J to 9 bases, leaving 9 bases not matched to a gene. Germline loops: CDR1 SGHNT, CDR2 YENEEA. This CDR3 is built from 14 residues. CDR3 in amino acids: CASRGQGDPRKAFF. The CDR3 bases are TGTGCCAGCAGGGGACAGGGGGATCCCCGAAAAGCTTTCTTT.

The V gene is TRBV5-4, the J gene TRBJ2-4; D perhaps matches TRBD1 (6 bases). The CDR3 loop spans 15 amino acids. Germline lookup yields CDR1 SGHNT and CDR2 YYREEE (reference sequence). The V end lost 3 bases, the J end lost 0 bases, and 10 bases lay between the germline ends. The CDR3 DNA reads as TGTGCCAGCAGCTCAACAGGGTTAGCCAAAAACATTCAGTACTTC. Protein product: CASSSTGLAKNIQYF.

CDR3 bases: TGCAGCGTTGAATATCTAGCGGGCCCTAGGGAGCAGTACTTC. Protein: CSVEYLAGPREQYF. The chain employs TRBV29-1 and TRBJ2-7; 8 bases map to TRBD2. Trimming took 2 bases from V and 7 from J; bases not matched to a gene: 10. From germline, CDR1 is SQVTM and CDR2 ANQGSEA. The CDR3 covers 14 residues.

The J gene is TRBJ2-3, the V gene TRBV7-8, with D unresolved. The germline V gene has CDR1 SGHVS and CDR2 FQNEAQ. V was cut by 5 bases and J by 5 bases, with 8 bases left in between. The CDR3 sequence is 12 residues long. The CDR3 loop is CASSPRVDTQYF. In DNA form, the CDR3 reads TGTGCCAGCAGCCCTCGCGTAGATACGCAGTATTTT.

The chain is built from TRBV18 and TRBJ1-1; D perhaps matches TRBD1 (6 bases). The CDR3 is made up of 13 amino acids. V was pared by 1 base and J by 7 bases, with 10 bases between. The germline V gene encodes CDR1 KGHSH and CDR2 LQKENI. CDR3 amino acids: CASSPLQGIEAFF. In DNA, the CDR3 is TGTGCCAGCTCACCACTACAGGGTATTGAAGCTTTCTTT.

This clone was observed a few times. The chain combines TRBV7-2 with TRBJ2-1, with 10 nucleotides matching TRBD2. Germline CDR1 SGHTA, CDR2 FQGNSA. V was pared by 8 bases and J by 0 bases, with 16 bases of the junction left unmatched. CDR3 length: 19 amino acids. This CDR3 is CASGEWGTSALSSYNEQFF. CDR3 nucleotide sequence: TGTGCCAGCGGTGAATGGGGGACTAGCGCTCTTAGCTCCTACAATGAGCAGTTCTTC.